This T cell receptor (beta chain) was found in a study of shared clonotypes between healthy human individuals. Overall study context: Per-donor plates numbered three CD4 naive, three CD4 memory, two CD8 naive and one CD8 memory.

Trimming removed 5 bases at V and 1 base at J, with 14 bases between. Germline-derived CDR1 and CDR2 are SGHRS and YFSETQ. The CDR3 runs to 15 residues. CD45RA-negative memory and CD45RA+ naive subsets were split from the CD4+ cells. General study findings and limits: Researchers found naive subsets generally carried larger estimated richness than memory subsets.

A note on this clone: Its specificity is unknown.

Method: immunoSEQ multiplex PCR; TCRdb's copy keeps in-frame clones and lacks some. The repertoire holds fewer than 1.6 million clones, with about 98.5% as singletons. The chain carries TRBV5-1 and TRBJ2-3, with no clear D. The sequencing input was naive CD4+ T cells sorted from blood. Subset given: CD45RA+ positively selected. The receptor was isolated from a man aged 30 to 39 in good health. The CDR3 DNA is TGCGCCAGCAGTTCGGTTTCATCCCGCACAGATACGCAGTATTTT. Translating gives CASSSVSSRTDTQYF.